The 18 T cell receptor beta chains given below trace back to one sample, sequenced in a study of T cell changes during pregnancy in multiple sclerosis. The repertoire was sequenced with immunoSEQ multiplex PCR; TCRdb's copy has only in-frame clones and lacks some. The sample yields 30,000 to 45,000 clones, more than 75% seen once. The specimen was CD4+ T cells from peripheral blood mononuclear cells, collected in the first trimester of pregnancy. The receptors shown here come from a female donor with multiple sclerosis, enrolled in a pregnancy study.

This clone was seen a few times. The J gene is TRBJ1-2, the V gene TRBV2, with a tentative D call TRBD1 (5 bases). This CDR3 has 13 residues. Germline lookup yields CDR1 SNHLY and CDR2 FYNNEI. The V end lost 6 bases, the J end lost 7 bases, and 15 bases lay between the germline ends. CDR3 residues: CASRTGEVGGYTF. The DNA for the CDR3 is TGTGCCAGCAGGACGGGGGAGGTGGGTGGCTACACCTTC.

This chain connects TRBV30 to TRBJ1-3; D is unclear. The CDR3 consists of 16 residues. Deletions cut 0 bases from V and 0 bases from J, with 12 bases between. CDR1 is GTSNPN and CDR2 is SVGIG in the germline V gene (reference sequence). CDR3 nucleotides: TGTGCCTGGAGTGTACCAGGTCCGGACTCTGGAAACACCATATATTTT. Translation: CAWSVPGPDSGNTIYF.

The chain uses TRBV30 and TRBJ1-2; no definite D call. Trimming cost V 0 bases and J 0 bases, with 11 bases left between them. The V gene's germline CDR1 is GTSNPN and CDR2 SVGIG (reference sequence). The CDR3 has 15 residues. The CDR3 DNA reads TGTGCCTGGAGTGTGACCCGGAGCTCTAACTATGGCTACACCTTC. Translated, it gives CAWSVTRSSNYGYTF.

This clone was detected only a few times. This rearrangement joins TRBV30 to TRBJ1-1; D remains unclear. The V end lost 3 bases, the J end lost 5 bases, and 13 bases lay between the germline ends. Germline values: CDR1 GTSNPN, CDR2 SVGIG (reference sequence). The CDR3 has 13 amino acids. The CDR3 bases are TGTGCCTGGAGGCGACAATTAGGAACTGAAGCTTTCTTT. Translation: CAWRRQLGTEAFF.

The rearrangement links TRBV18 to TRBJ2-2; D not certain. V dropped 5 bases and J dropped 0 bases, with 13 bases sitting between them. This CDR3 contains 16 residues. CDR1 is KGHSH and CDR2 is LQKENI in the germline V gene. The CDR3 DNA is TGTGCCAGCTCAGCGGCCCCCACCTCGAACACCGGGGAGCTGTTTTTT. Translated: CASSAAPTSNTGELFF.

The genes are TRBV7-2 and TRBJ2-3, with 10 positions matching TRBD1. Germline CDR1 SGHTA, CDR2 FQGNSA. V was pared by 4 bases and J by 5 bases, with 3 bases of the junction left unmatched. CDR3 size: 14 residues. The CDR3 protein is CASSSRTGGDTQYF. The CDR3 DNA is TGTGCCAGCAGCTCTAGGACAGGGGGAGATACGCAGTATTTT.

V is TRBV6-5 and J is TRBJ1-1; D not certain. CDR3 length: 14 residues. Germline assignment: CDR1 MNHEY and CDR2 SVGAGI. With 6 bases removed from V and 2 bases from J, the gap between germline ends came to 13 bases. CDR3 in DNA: TGTGCCAGCAGCTTACTGGGCCATAACACTGAAGCTTTCTTT. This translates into CASSLLGHNTEAFF.

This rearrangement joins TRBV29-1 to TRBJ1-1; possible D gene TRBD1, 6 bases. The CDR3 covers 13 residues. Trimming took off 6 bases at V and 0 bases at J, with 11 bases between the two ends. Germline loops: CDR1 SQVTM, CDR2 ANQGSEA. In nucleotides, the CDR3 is TGCAGCGTGGGGAGGGGGATGAACACTGAAGCTTTCTTT. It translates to CSVGRGMNTEAFF.

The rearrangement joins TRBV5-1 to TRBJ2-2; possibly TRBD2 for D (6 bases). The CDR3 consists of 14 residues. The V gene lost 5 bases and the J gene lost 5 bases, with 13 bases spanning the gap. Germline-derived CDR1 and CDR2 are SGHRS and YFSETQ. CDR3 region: CASRDIAGTGELFF. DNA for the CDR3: TGCGCCAGCAGGGACATCGCGGGAACCGGGGAGCTGTTTTTT.

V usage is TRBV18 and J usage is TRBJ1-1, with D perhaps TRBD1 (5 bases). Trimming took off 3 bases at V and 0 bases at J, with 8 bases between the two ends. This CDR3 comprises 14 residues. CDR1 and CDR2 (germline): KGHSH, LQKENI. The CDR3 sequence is CASSPDTMNTEAFF. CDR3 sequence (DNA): TGTGCCAGCTCACCGGACACAATGAACACTGAAGCTTTCTTT. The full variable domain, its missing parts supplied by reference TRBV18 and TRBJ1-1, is NAGVMQNPRHLVRRRGQEARLRCSPMKGHSHVYWYRQLPEEGLKFMVYLQKENIIDESGMPKERFSAEFPKEGPSILRIQQVVRGDSAAYFCASSPDTMNTEAFFGQGTRLTVV.

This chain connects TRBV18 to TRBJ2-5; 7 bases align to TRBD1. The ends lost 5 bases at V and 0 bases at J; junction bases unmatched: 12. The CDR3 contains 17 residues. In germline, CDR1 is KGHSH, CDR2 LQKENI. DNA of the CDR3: TGTGCCAGCTCAGAATTAAGGGACAGTAAGAACCAAGAGACCCAGTACTTC. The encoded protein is CASSELRDSKNQETQYF.

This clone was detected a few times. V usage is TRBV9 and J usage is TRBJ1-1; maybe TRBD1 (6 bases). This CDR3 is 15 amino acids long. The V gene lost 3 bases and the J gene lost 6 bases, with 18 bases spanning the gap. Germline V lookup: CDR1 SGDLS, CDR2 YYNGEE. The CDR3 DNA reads TGTGCCAGCAGCGGAATTACAGGGATCGCGGCTGAAGCTTTCTTT. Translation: CASSGITGIAAEAFF.

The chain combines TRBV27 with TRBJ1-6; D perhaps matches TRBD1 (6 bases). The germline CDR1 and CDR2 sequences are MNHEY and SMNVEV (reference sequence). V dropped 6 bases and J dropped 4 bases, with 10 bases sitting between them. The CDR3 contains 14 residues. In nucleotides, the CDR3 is TGTGCCAGCAGGAGACAGGATTATAATTCACCCCTCCACTTT. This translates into CASRRQDYNSPLHF.

The CDR3 sequence is CAFLRQGSYNEQFF. The CDR3 DNA follows: TGTGCCTTCCTCCGACAGGGCTCCTACAATGAGCAGTTCTTC. The V gene is TRBV30, the J gene TRBJ2-1, with TRBD1 matching 7 bases. This CDR3 is 14 amino acids long. Germline values: CDR1 GTSNPN, CDR2 SVGIG (reference sequence). V dropped 7 bases and J dropped 0; count of bases not matched to a gene: 6.

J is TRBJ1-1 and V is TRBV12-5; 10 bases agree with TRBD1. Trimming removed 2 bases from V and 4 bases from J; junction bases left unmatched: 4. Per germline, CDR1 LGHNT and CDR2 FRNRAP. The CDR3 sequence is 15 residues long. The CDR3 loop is CASGLRDRGITEAFF. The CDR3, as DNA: TGTGCTAGTGGTTTGAGGGACAGGGGAATCACTGAAGCTTTCTTT.

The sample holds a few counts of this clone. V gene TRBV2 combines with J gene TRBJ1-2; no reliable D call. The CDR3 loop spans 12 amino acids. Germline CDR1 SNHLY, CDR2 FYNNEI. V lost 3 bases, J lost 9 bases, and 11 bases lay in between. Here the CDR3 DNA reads TGTGCCAGCAGTGATATGGCCTCGAGCTACACCTTC. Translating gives CASSDMASSYTF.

The CDR3 sequence is CASSLGAVAGGNEQFF. The CDR3 DNA follows: TGTGCCAGCAGCTTAGGGGCGGTAGCGGGAGGCAATGAGCAGTTCTTC. The rearrangement uses TRBV11-1 and TRBJ2-1; 10 bases line up with TRBD2. V dropped 1 base and J dropped 6; count of bases not matched to a gene: 6. This CDR3 contains 16 residues. Germline CDR1 SGHAT, CDR2 FQDESV (reference sequence).

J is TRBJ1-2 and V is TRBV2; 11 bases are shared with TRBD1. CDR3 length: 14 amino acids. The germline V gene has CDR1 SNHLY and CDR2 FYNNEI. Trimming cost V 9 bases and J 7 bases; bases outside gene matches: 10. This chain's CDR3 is CARGRTGTGGGYTF. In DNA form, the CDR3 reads TGTGCCAGAGGCAGGACCGGGACAGGGGGTGGCTACACCTTC.